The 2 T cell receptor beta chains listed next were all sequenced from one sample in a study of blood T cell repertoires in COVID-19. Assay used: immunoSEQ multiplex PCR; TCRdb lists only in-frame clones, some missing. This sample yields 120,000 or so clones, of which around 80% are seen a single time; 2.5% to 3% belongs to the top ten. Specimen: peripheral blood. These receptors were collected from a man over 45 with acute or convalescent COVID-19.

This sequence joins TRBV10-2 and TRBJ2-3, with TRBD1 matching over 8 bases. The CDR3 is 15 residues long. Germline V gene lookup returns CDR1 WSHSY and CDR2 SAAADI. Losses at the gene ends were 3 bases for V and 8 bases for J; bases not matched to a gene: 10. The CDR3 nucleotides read TGCGCCAGCAGTGAAGGACAGGGTGGGGTGGGTACGCAGTATTTT. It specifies CASSEGQGGVGTQYF.

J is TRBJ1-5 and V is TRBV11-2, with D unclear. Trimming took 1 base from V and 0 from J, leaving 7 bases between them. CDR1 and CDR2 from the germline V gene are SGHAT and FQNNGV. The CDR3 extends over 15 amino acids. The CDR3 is CASSLGLNSNQPQHF. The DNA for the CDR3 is TGTGCCAGCAGCTTAGGTCTTAATAGCAATCAGCCCCAGCATTTT.